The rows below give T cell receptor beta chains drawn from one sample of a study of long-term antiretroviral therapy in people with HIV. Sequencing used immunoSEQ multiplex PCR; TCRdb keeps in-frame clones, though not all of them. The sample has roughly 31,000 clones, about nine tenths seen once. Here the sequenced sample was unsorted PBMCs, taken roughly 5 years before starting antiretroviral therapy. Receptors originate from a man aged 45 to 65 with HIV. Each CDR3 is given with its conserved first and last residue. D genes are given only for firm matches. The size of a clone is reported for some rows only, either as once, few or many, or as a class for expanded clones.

TGTGCCAGCATACTCCTGGTTTTAGGGGAGACCCAGTACTTC CASILLVLGETQYF - - TRBJ2-5 TRBV2
TGTGCCTGGAGTGACGGGGGGGCCTCAGATACGCAGTATTTT CAWSDGGASDTQYF once TRBD2 TRBJ2-3 TRBV30
TGTGCCAGCAGCTTGGTTTGGGACAGGGCGGCCTACGAGCAGTACTTC CASSLVWDRAAYEQYF once TRBD1 TRBJ2-7 TRBV5-5
TGCGCCAGCGGAATTAGGAGCCGGCAAGAGACCCAGTACTTC CASGIRSRQETQYF - - TRBJ2-5 TRBV5-1
TGTGCCAGCAGCTTAGTTCTGGTTGCGGGCGAGCAGTACTTC CASSLVLVAGEQYF - - TRBJ2-7 TRBV7-8
TGTGCCAGCAGCCACGGGACAGGGCGGATCTACGAGCAGTACTTC CASSHGTGRIYEQYF - TRBD1 TRBJ2-7 TRBV16
TGTGCCAGCAGCTACATAAACCAGGACACTGAAGCTTTCTTT CASSYINQDTEAFF - - TRBJ1-1 TRBV7-9
TGTGCCTGGACGAGACTAGCGGGAAGTCAAGAGACCCAGTACTTC CAWTRLAGSQETQYF - TRBD2 TRBJ2-5 TRBV30
TGTGCCAGCAGCCAAGATTTTGGGGGCTATGGCTACACCTTC CASSQDFGGYGYTF - - TRBJ1-2 TRBV4-2
TGCGCCAGCAGCTTATCGCAGGGTGAAGGGAACACTGAAGCTTTCTTT CASSLSQGEGNTEAFF - - TRBJ1-1 TRBV5-1
TGCGCCAGCAGCCAAGATTTCACGAGCGATCAGCCCCAGCATTTT CASSQDFTSDQPQHF - - TRBJ1-5 TRBV4-3
TGTGCCAGCAGCGCAGTCGGCGGGGGATATGGCTACACCTTC CASSAVGGGYGYTF - - TRBJ1-2 TRBV9
TGTGCCAGCAGCCAACCCAAATGGGAGCCCCGTCGTTTAGAGCAGTACTTC CASSQPKWEPRRLEQYF - - TRBJ2-7 TRBV5-6
TGCGCCAGCAGCTTGAGCGTCCAGGGAAGCCCCTCTGGGGCCAACGTCCTGACTTTC CASSLSVQGSPSGANVLTF - - TRBJ2-6 TRBV5-1
TGTGCCTGGGGAGGAGTTATCACAGATACGCAGTATTTT CAWGGVITDTQYF - - TRBJ2-3 TRBV30
TGCGCCAGCAGCTTGGCTGCACAAGAGACCCAGTACTTC CASSLAAQETQYF - - TRBJ2-5 TRBV5-1
TGTGCCAGCAGCGAGGGGGACAGGGGCGCCTTAGCCAAAAACATTCAGTACTTC CASSEGDRGALAKNIQYF - TRBD1 TRBJ2-4 TRBV9
TGTGCCAGCAGCTTAGCGCGCGTTGCGGGGGAGCTGTTTTTT CASSLARVAGELFF - - TRBJ2-2 TRBV7-9
TGTGCCAGCAGCTTGGACAGGGGGGCTGGGGCCAACGTCCTGACTTTC CASSLDRGAGANVLTF - TRBD1 TRBJ2-6 TRBV11-1
TGTGCCAGCTCCGACCTCCAATCCACAGATACGCAGTATTTT CASSDLQSTDTQYF - - TRBJ2-3 TRBV18
TGTGCCAGTAGTATTCCGGGGGTTTACAATGAGCAGTTCTTC CASSIPGVYNEQFF - - TRBJ2-1 TRBV19
TGTGCCAGCAGCTTTCGAGGGAATGAGCAGTTCTTC CASSFRGNEQFF - - TRBJ2-1 TRBV5-4
TGCGCCAGCAGCCAAGATCCGGCAGGGTCCGCAGATACGCAGTATTTT CASSQDPAGSADTQYF - - TRBJ2-3 TRBV4-1
TGTGCCTGGGAAGGACAGGCGGGGTACACTGAAGCTTTCTTT CAWEGQAGYTEAFF - TRBD1 TRBJ1-1 TRBV30
TGTGCCAGCAGCCCGACTAGCGGGAGGGCCCTCACCGGGGAGCTGTTTTTT CASSPTSGRALTGELFF - TRBD2 TRBJ2-2 TRBV7-2
TGTGCCAGTAGTATAGCCGACTCCATAGGCCCAGATACGCAGTATTTT CASSIADSIGPDTQYF - - TRBJ2-3 TRBV19
TGTGCCAGCAGCTCGTTAGGACTAGCTTACAATGAGCAGTTCTTC CASSSLGLAYNEQFF - TRBD2 TRBJ2-1 TRBV7-6
TGTGCCCCTGGGAGGGAGGGGGTTTACAATGAGCAGTTCTTC CAPGREGVYNEQFF - - TRBJ2-1 TRBV2
TGTGCCAGCAGCACCCCGGGACTAGCGGCGGACCCCCTCACAGATACGCAGTATTTT CASSTPGLAADPLTDTQYF - TRBD2 TRBJ2-3 TRBV7-2
TGTGCCAGCGACAGGGGGCCTAATGAAAAACTGTTTTTT CASDRGPNEKLFF once TRBD1 TRBJ1-4 TRBV6-6
TGTGCCAGCCTAGATGACGGCCACAGGGCTTCGGAAAAACTGTTTTTT CASLDDGHRASEKLFF - - TRBJ1-4 TRBV6-7
TGCGCCAGCAGTGATGATGGGCAGCTCTACGAGCAGTACTTC CASSDDGQLYEQYF - - TRBJ2-7 TRBV10-2
TGTGCCAGTAGTACAGTATCTTGGGGGACTAGCGGGAGCTTATACAATGAGCAGTTCTTC CASSTVSWGTSGSLYNEQFF - TRBD2 TRBJ2-1 TRBV19
TGTGCCAGCAGTCCGGGGACAGGGGCTACCGGGGAGCTGTTTTTT CASSPGTGATGELFF - TRBD1 TRBJ2-2 TRBV27
TGCAGCGTTGACGCTTGGCTTACTGAAGCTTTCTTT CSVDAWLTEAFF - - TRBJ1-1 TRBV29-1
TGTGCCAGCAGGCGGACTGCCCAAGAGACCCAGTACTTC CASRRTAQETQYF - - TRBJ2-5 TRBV7-2
TGCAGCGTTGAAGGGAACGGGGTGAGTTACAATGAGCAGTTCTTC CSVEGNGVSYNEQFF - - TRBJ2-1 TRBV29-1
TGTGCCAGCAGCTTAGAGGGGACAGGGGGCGCCTTCGCCTACGAGCAGTACTTC CASSLEGTGGAFAYEQYF - TRBD1 TRBJ2-7 TRBV7-2
TGCGCCAGCAGCTTGGCCACTGGGACAGGGGGAGGCGATGAGCAGTTCTTC CASSLATGTGGGDEQFF - TRBD1 TRBJ2-1 TRBV5-1
TGTGCCAGCAGACACTTCCTGGGGCGGGGCCTACAAGAGACCCAGTACTTC CASRHFLGRGLQETQYF - - TRBJ2-5 TRBV27
TGTGCCAGCAGCACCACAGGGGGTCCGAACAATGAGCAGTTCTTC CASSTTGGPNNEQFF - TRBD1 TRBJ2-1 TRBV11-3
TGTGCCAGCAGCTTAGTAGGAGGATCCCAGCCCCAGCATTTT CASSLVGGSQPQHF - - TRBJ1-5 TRBV7-2
TGCGCCAGCAGCGTCCTAGCGGGGGGCACAGATACGCAGTATTTT CASSVLAGGTDTQYF - TRBD2 TRBJ2-3 TRBV5-1